These 20 T cell receptor beta chains were sequenced from one sample in a study of blood T cell repertoires in COVID-19. TCRdb keeps only in-frame clones here, not all; method: immunoSEQ multiplex PCR. The table has some 53,000 clones, 85% to 90% seen once. Material: peripheral blood. The receptors stem from a man in his 70s with acute or convalescent COVID-19.

V gene TRBV5-1 combines with J gene TRBJ2-3, with D possibly being TRBD1 (5 bases). CDR1 is SGHRS, CDR2 YFSETQ, per germline. V gave up 4 bases and J gave up 2 bases, with 8 bases separating them. The CDR3 is made up of 13 amino acids. The CDR3 DNA is TGCGCCAGCAGCCAGGGATACACAGATACGCAGTATTTT. This encodes CASSQGYTDTQYF.

V and J are TRBV11-2 and TRBJ2-7; D is unresolved. The length of the CDR3 is 13 residues. V lost 4 bases to trimming and J lost 7 bases, with 14 bases between them. CDR1 and CDR2 from the germline V gene are SGHAT and FQNNGV. The CDR3 sequence: CASSSDRRREQYF. Written as DNA, the CDR3 is TGTGCCAGCAGCTCCGACCGACGCAGGGAGCAGTACTTC.

The chain carries TRBV21-1 and TRBJ2-7; TRBD1 was called by the table and not checked on the DNA. TRBV21-1 is noted as a pseudogene. The CDR3 totals 16 residues. CDR3 sequence reads: CASSGPGQGNSYEQYF. CDR3 coding DNA: TGTGCCAGCAGCGGACCGGGACAGGGGAATTCCTACGAGCAGTACTTC.

The chain is built from TRBV29-1 and TRBJ1-1; weak D call: TRBD1 (5 bases). Germline V gene lookup returns CDR1 SQVTM and CDR2 ANQGSEA. The CDR3 is 15 amino acids. V gave up 7 bases and J gave up 4 bases, with 22 bases separating them. The CDR3 DNA sequence: TGCAGCGCCACCCATAGAAGGGGCGCCGGCACTGAAGCTTTCTTT. Translation: CSATHRRGAGTEAFF. Combining the CDR3 with reference TRBV29-1 and TRBJ1-1 gives the whole variable domain SAVISQKPSRDICQRGTSLTIQCQVDSQVTMMFWYRQQPGQSLTLIATANQGSEATYESGFVIDKFPISRPNLTFSTLTVSNMSPEDSSIYLCSATHRRGAGTEAFFGQGTRLTVV.

The chain recombines TRBV4-1 with TRBJ1-2, with TRBD1 identical over 10 bases. Germline lookup yields CDR1 MGHRA and CDR2 YSYEKL. After removal of 4 bases from V and 7 bases from J, the junction contained 3 bases not matched to a gene. The CDR3 extends over 13 amino acids. Here the CDR3 DNA reads TGCGCCAGCAGCCGACAGGGGGCGCCTGGCTACACCTTC. Its translation: CASSRQGAPGYTF.

The J gene is TRBJ1-5, the V gene TRBV6-5; no clear D gene. CDR3 length equals 14 residues. The V gene's germline CDR1 is MNHEY and CDR2 SVGAGI. V dropped 6 bases and J dropped 2 bases, with 11 bases sitting between them. The CDR3 protein is CASSPSGGNQPQHF. CDR3 nucleotide sequence: TGTGCCAGCAGCCCCTCCGGGGGCAATCAGCCCCAGCATTTT.

The chain combines TRBV7-8 with TRBJ1-6; the match to TRBD1 covers 11 bases. V was clipped by 1 base and J by 4 bases; unmatched bases: 3. Per the germline V gene, CDR1 is SGHVS and CDR2 is FQNEAQ. The CDR3 has 17 residues. In DNA form, the CDR3 reads TGTGCCAGCAGCTTAGGGGACAGGGGGAAATATAATTCACCCCTCCACTTT. Translation: CASSLGDRGKYNSPLHF.

This clone was observed once. The gene calls are TRBV24-1 and TRBJ2-3; 10 nucleotides match TRBD2. The V and J ends lost 5 bases and 6 bases, in that order; junction bases with no gene match: 4. This CDR3 has 14 amino acids. Germline assignment: CDR1 KGHDR and CDR2 SFDVKD. Here the CDR3 reads CATSGASGSDTQYF. The CDR3 nucleotides read TGTGCCACCAGTGGGGCTAGCGGGAGTGATACGCAGTATTTT.

The chain links TRBV7-8 to TRBJ2-3, with 7 nucleotides matching TRBD1. Trimming removed 6 bases from V and 4 bases from J; junction bases left unmatched: 10. The CDR3 runs to 15 residues. Germline CDR1 SGHVS, CDR2 FQNEAQ. Written as DNA, the CDR3 is TGTGCCAGCAGTCGGTCCCCAGGGGGTGCAGATACGCAGTATTTT. It specifies CASSRSPGGADTQYF.

The CDR3 protein is CASSSPEGPQHF. In DNA, the CDR3 is TGTGCCAGCAGCTCCCCGGAGGGGCCCCAGCATTTT. The chain is built from TRBV7-8 and TRBJ1-5, with no clear D. The V and J ends lost 4 bases and 9 bases respectively, with 10 bases between them. CDR1 and CDR2 (germline): SGHVS, FQNEAQ. The CDR3 totals 12 residues. Looking up the rest from reference TRBV7-8 and TRBJ1-5 gives the full variable domain: GAGVSQSPRYKVAKRGQDVALRCDPISGHVSLFWYQQALGQGPEFLTYFQNEAQLDKSGLPSDRFFAERPEGSVSTLKIQRTQQEDSAVYLCASSSPEGPQHFGDGTRLSIL.

The chain uses TRBV7-2 and TRBJ1-2; 8 nucleotides agree with TRBD1. The length of the CDR3 is 16 residues. With 5 bases clipped from V and 0 bases from J, the junction kept 8 bases outside the gene matches. The germline V gene encodes CDR1 SGHTA and CDR2 FQGNSA. The DNA of the CDR3 is TGTGCCAGCAGCCAAGCGGCAGGGGGCTCTAACTATGGCTACACCTTC. Protein sequence: CASSQAAGGSNYGYTF.

The chain combines TRBV9 with TRBJ1-6; 9 nucleotides agree with TRBD1. The CDR3 extends over 15 amino acids. The germline V gene has CDR1 SGDLS and CDR2 YYNGEE. The ends lost 0 bases at V and 8 bases at J; junction bases unmatched: 3. For the CDR3, the DNA is TGTGCCAGCAGCGTAGGACGGACAGGGGATTCACCCCTCCACTTT. Translating gives CASSVGRTGDSPLHF.

V gene TRBV5-1 combines with J gene TRBJ2-1; D is perhaps TRBD1 (6 bases). CDR3 length equals 16 residues. Per germline, CDR1 SGHRS and CDR2 YFSETQ. V dropped 3 bases and J dropped 0 bases, with 13 bases sitting between them. CDR3 nucleotide sequence: TGCGCCAGCAGCTCCCCTACAGGGAGCTCCTACAATGAGCAGTTCTTC. It specifies CASSSPTGSSYNEQFF.

The genes are TRBV25-1 and TRBJ2-5; TRBD1 matches 7 bases. J lost 5 bases, V lost 3 bases, and 3 bases had no gene match. Looked up from germline, CDR1 is MGHDK and CDR2 is SYGVNS. The CDR3 contains 13 residues. Here the CDR3 reads CASSDGTAETQYF. The CDR3 nucleotides read TGTGCCAGCAGTGACGGGACAGCGGAGACCCAGTACTTC.

The chain is built from TRBV28 and TRBJ2-5, with 9 bases aligning to TRBD2. This CDR3 is 15 amino acids long. Looked up from germline, CDR1 is MDHEN and CDR2 is SYDVKM. The V segment lost 5 bases and the J segment 3 bases; nucleotides outside the gene matches: 7. CDR3 sequence reads: CASSQILAGKETQYF. CDR3 bases: TGTGCCAGCAGTCAGATCCTAGCGGGGAAAGAGACCCAGTACTTC.

The chain joins TRBV19 to TRBJ1-5; TRBD1 aligns across 7 bases. V lost 5 bases to trimming and J lost 9 bases; unmatched junction nucleotides: 10. The germline V gene encodes CDR1 LNHDA and CDR2 SQIVND (reference sequence). CDR3 length equals 14 residues. CDR3 coding DNA: TGTGCCAGTAGTCCCTGGACAGGTCCACGGCCCCAGCATTTT. Translated, it gives CASSPWTGPRPQHF.

V and J are TRBV29-1 and TRBJ2-1, with D possibly matching TRBD1 (5 bases). V lost 4 bases to trimming and J lost 4 bases, with 11 bases between them. The CDR3 has 13 amino acids. Germline CDR1 is SQVTM and CDR2 is ANQGSEA. The CDR3 DNA reads as TGCAGCGTTGTTCCACAGGCTTACAATGAGCAGTTCTTC. Amino acids: CSVVPQAYNEQFF.

V usage is TRBV19 and J usage is TRBJ2-3; TRBD1 matches at 7 bases. The length of the CDR3 is 15 residues. The junction had 7 bases not matched to a gene; V was cut back by 3 bases and J by 4 bases. Germline V gene data show CDR1 as LNHDA and CDR2 as SQIVND (reference sequence). CDR3 protein: CASSIGTEVADTQYF. DNA for the CDR3: TGTGCCAGTAGTATTGGGACAGAGGTAGCAGATACGCAGTATTTT.

The chain carries TRBV11-3 and TRBJ2-2; tentatively, D is TRBD1 (6 bases). The CDR3 length is 13 residues. Trimming removed 3 bases at V and 6 bases at J, with 8 bases between. Germline lookup yields CDR1 SGHNT and CDR2 YENEEA. The CDR3 coding sequence is TGTGCCAGCAGCTTGTACAGGGCCGGGGAGCTGTTTTTT. This translates into CASSLYRAGELFF.

The rearrangement uses TRBV29-1 and TRBJ2-2, with D unresolved. Per the germline V gene, CDR1 is SQVTM and CDR2 is ANQGSEA. The V end was cut by 7 bases, the J end by 4 bases, with 10 bases between. The length of the CDR3 is 12 residues. CDR3 residues: CSATLSTGELFF. Here the CDR3 DNA reads TGCAGCGCCACCCTAAGCACCGGGGAGCTGTTTTTT.